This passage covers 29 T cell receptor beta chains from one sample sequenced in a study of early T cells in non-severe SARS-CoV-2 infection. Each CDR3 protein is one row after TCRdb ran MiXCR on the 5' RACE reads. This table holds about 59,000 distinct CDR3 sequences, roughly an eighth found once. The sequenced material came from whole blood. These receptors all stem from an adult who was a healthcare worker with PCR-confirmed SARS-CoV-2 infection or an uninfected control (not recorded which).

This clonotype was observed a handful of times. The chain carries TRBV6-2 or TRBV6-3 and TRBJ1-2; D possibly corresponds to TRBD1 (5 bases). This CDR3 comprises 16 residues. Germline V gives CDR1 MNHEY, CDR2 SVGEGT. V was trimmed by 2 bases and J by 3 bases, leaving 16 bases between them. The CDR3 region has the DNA TGTGCCAGCAGTTACCGATCGGACAAGCGAGACTATGGCTACACCTTC. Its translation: CASSYRSDKRDYGYTF.

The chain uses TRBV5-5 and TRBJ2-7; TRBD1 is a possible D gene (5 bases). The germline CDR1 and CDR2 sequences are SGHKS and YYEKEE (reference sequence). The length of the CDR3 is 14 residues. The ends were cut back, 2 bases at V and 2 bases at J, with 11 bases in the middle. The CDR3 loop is CASSFWQGAYEQYF. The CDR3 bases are TGTGCCAGCAGCTTTTGGCAGGGTGCCTACGAGCAGTACTTC.

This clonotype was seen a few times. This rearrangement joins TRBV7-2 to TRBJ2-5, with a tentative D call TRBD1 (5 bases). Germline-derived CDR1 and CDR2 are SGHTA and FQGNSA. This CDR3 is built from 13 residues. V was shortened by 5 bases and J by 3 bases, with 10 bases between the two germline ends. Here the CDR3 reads CASSRSTEETQYF. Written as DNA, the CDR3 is TGTGCCAGCAGCCGCTCGACAGAAGAGACCCAGTACTTC.

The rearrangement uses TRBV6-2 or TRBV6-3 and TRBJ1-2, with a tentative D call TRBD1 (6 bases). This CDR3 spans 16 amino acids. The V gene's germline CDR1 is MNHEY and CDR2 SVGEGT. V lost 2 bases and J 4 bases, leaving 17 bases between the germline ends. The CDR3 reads CASSYDDQGQSYGYTF. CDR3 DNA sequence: TGTGCCAGCAGTTACGACGACCAGGGACAAAGCTATGGCTACACCTTC.

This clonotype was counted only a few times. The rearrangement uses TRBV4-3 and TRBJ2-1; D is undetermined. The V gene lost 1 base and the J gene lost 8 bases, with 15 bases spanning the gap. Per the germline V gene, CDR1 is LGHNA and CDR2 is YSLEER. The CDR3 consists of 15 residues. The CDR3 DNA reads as TGCGCCAGCAGCCAAGGTTTATCTAGGTTCGATGAGCAGTTCTTC. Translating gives CASSQGLSRFDEQFF.

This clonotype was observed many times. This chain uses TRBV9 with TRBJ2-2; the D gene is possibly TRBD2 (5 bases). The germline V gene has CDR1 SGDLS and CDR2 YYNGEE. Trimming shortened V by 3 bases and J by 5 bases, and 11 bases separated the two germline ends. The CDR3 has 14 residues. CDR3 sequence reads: CASSAGLVTGELFF. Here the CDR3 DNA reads TGTGCCAGCAGCGCCGGACTTGTAACCGGGGAGCTGTTTTTT.

CDR3 sequence: CSARSSGGGTDTQYF. The CDR3, as DNA: TGCAGTGCTAGATCCAGCGGGGGGGGTACAGATACGCAGTATTTT. V and J are TRBV20-1 and TRBJ2-3, with TRBD2 matching 10 bases. V dropped 2 bases and J dropped 3; count of bases not matched to a gene: 5. The CDR3 contains 15 residues. The germline gives CDR1 DFQATT, CDR2 SNEGSKA (reference sequence).

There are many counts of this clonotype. The CDR3: CASSPFSGELFF. In nucleotides, the CDR3 is TGTGCCAGCAGCCCATTTTCCGGGGAGCTGTTTTTT. The chain is built from TRBV12-3 or TRBV12-4 and TRBJ2-2; no firm D call. V was pared by 6 bases and J by 6 bases, with 8 bases between. This CDR3 comprises 12 residues.

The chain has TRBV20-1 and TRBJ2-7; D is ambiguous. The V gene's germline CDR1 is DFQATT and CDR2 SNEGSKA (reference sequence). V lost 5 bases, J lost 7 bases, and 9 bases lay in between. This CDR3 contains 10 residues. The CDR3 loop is CSADGEEQYF. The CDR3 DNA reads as TGCAGTGCTGATGGGGAAGAGCAGTACTTC.

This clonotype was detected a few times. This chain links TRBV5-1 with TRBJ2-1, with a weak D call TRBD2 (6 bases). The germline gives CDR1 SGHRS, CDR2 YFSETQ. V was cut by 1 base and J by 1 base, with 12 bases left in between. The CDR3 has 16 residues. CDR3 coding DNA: TGCGCCAGCAGCTTGTTCCCGGGGGAGTCCTACAATGAGCAGTTCTTC. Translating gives CASSLFPGESYNEQFF.

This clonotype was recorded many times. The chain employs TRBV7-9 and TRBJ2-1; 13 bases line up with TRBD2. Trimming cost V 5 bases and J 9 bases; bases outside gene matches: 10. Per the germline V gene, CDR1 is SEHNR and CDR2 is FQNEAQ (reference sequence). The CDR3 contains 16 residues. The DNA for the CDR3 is TGTGCCAGCAGCCCCCCGGGACTAGCGGGGAGGTTTGAGCAGTTCTTC. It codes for CASSPPGLAGRFEQFF.

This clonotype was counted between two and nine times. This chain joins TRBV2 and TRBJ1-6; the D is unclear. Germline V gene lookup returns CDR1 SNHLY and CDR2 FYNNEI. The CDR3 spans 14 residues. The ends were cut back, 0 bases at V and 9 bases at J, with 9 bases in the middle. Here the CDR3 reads CASSEAGDRSPLHF. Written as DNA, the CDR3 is TGTGCCAGCAGTGAAGCTGGGGATCGTTCACCCCTCCACTTT.

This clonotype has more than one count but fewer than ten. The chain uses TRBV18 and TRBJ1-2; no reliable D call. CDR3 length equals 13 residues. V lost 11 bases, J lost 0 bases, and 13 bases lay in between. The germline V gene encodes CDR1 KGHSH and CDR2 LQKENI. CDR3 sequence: CAQPQRANYGYTF. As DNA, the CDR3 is TGTGCCCAACCTCAGAGGGCTAACTATGGCTACACCTTC. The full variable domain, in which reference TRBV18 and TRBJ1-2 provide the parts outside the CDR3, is NAGVMQNPRHLVRRRGQEARLRCSPMKGHSHVYWYRQLPEEGLKFMVYLQKENIIDESGMPKERFSAEFPKEGPSILRIQQVVRGDSAAYFCAQPQRANYGYTFGSGTRLTVV.

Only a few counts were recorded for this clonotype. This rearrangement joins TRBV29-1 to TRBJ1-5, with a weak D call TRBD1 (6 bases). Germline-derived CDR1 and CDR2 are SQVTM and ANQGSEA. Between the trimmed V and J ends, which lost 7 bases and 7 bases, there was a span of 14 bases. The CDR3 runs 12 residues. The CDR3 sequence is CSARTGQQPQHF. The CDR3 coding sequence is TGCAGCGCCCGAACAGGGCAGCAGCCCCAGCATTTT.

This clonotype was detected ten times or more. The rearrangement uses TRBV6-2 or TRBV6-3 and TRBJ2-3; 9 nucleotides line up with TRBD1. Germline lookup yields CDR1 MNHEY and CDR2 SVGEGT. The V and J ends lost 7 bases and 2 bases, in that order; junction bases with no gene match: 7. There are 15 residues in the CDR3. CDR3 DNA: TGTGCCAGCACCCCACGGACAGGGGACACAGATACGCAGTATTTT. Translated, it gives CASTPRTGDTDTQYF.

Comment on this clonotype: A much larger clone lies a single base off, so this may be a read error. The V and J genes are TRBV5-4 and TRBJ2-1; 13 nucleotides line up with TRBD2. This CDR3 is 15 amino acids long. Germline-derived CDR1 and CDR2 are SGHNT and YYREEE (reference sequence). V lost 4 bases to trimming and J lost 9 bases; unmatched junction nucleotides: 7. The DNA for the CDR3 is TGTGCCAGCAGCATGGCCGGACTAGCGGGGGTTGAGCAGTTCTTC. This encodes CASSMAGLAGVEQFF. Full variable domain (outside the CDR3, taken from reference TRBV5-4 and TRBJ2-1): ETGVTQSPTHLIKTRGQQVTLRCSSQSGHNTVSWYQQALGQGPQFIFQYYREEENGRGNFPPRFSGLQFPNYSSELNVNALELDDSALYLCASSMAGLAGVEQFFGPGTRLTVL.

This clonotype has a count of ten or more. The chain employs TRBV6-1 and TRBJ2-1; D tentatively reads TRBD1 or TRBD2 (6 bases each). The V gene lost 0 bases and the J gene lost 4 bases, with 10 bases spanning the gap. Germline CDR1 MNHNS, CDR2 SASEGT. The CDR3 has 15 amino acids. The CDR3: CASSEARGGYNEQFF. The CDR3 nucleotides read TGTGCCAGCAGTGAAGCAAGAGGGGGGTACAATGAGCAGTTCTTC.

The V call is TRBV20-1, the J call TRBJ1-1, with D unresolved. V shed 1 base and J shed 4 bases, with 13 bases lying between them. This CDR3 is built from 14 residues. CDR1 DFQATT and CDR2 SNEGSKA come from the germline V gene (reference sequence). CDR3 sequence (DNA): TGCAGTGCTAGAGGTGGAAGCGGGTTCACTGAAGCTTTCTTT. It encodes CSARGGSGFTEAFF.

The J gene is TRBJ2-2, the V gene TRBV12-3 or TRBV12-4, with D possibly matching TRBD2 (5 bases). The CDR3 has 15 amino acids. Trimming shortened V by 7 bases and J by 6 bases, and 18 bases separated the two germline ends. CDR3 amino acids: CASTPPDSRAGELFF. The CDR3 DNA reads TGTGCCAGCACCCCCCCGGACTCCCGGGCCGGGGAGCTGTTTTTT.

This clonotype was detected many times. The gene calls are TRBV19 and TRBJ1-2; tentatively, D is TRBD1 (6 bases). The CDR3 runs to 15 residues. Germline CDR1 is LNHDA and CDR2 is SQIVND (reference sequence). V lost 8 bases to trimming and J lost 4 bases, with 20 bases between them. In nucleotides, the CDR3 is TGTGCCAGTTTTAATGGGGGCCGCGGCGGCTATGGCTACACCTTC. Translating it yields CASFNGGRGGYGYTF.

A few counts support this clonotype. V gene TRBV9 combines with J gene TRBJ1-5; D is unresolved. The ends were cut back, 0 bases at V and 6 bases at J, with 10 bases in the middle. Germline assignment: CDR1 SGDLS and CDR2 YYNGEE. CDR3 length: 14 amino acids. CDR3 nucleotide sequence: TGTGCCAGCAGCGTAGGGGGATCTTTTCAGCCCCAGCATTTT. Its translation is CASSVGGSFQPQHF.

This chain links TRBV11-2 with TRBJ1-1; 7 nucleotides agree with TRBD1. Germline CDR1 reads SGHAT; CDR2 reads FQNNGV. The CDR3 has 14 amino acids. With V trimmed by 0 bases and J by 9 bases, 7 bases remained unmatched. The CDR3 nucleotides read TGTGCCAGCAGCTTAGAGAGACAGGGCCGCCAAGCTTTCTTT. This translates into CASSLERQGRQAFF.

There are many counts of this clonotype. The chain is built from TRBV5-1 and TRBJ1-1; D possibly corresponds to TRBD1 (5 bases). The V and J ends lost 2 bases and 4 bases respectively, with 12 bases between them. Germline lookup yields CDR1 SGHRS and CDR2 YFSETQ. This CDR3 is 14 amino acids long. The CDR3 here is CASSFEGPGTEAFF. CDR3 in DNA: TGCGCCAGCAGCTTCGAGGGGCCGGGCACTGAAGCTTTCTTT.

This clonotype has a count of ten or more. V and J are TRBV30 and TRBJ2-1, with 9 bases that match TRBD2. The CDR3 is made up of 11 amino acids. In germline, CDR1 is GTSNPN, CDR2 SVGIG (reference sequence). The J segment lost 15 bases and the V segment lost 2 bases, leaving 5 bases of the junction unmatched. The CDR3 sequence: CAWSHAGGPFF. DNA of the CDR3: TGTGCCTGGAGTCACGCGGGGGGGCCGTTCTTC.

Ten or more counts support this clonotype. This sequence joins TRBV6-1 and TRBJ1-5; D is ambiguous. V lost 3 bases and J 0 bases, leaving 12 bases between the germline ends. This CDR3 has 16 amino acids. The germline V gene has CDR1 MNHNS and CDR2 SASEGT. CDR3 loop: CASSDRTPSSNQPQHF. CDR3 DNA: TGTGCCAGCAGTGACCGGACGCCCAGTAGCAATCAGCCCCAGCATTTT.

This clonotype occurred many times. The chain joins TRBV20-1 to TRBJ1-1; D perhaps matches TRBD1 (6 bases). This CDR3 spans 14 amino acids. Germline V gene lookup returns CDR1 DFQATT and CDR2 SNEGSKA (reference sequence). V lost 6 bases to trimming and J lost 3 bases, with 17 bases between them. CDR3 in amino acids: CSATKAGVDTEAFF. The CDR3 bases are TGCAGTGCGACCAAGGCAGGGGTAGACACTGAAGCTTTCTTT.

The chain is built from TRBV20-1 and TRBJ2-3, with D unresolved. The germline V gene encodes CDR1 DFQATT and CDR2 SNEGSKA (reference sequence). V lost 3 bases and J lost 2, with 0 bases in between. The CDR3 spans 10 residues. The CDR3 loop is CSASTDTQYF. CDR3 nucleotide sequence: TGCAGTGCTAGCACAGATACGCAGTATTTT.

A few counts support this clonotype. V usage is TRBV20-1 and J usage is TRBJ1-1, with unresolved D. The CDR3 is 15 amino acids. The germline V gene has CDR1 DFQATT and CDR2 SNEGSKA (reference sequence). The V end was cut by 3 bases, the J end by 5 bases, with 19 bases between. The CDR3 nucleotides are TGCAGTGCTAGTCAGCGGGGTGGTAGGGTGACTGAAGCTTTCTTT. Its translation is CSASQRGGRVTEAFF.

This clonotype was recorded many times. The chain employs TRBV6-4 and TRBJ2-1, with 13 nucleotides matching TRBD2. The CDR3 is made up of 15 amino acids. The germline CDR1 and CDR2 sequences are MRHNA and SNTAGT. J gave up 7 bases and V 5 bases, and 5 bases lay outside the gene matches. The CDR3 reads CASSPTSGGANEQFF. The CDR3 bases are TGTGCCAGCAGTCCAACTAGCGGGGGGGCTAATGAGCAGTTCTTC.